These 18 T cell receptor beta chains share one sample of origin, sequenced in a study of blood T cell repertoires in COVID-19. Libraries were prepared by immunoSEQ multiplex PCR; TCRdb keeps only in-frame clonotypes and omits some of them. The sample lists 190,000 or so clones, about 80% occurring once. The sample taken for sequencing was peripheral blood. The receptors shown here come from a human donor with acute or convalescent COVID-19. The donor label of this sample is uncertain.

The chain links TRBV9 to TRBJ2-3; 7 positions match TRBD2. The length of the CDR3 is 18 residues. CDR1 is SGDLS, CDR2 YYNGEE, per germline. With 0 bases clipped from V and 4 bases from J, the junction kept 14 bases outside the gene matches. CDR3: CASSVADVLAAGSDTQYF. The CDR3 nucleotides read TGTGCCAGCAGCGTAGCCGACGTTCTAGCGGCCGGGTCAGATACGCAGTATTTT.

This chain links TRBV27 with TRBJ1-5, with a possible D match to TRBD1 (6 bases). Germline loops: CDR1 MNHEY, CDR2 SMNVEV (reference sequence). V was cut by 5 bases and J by 1 base, with 30 bases left in between. This CDR3 has 21 amino acids. The CDR3 DNA reads as TGTGCCAGCAGTCCGTTCTCACCCACTATACAGGGAATAGGGAGCAATCAGCCCCAGCATTTT. It specifies CASSPFSPTIQGIGSNQPQHF.

The chain couples TRBV7-2 to TRBJ2-3; unclear D gene. Trimming shortened V by 1 base and J by 0 bases, and 11 bases separated the two germline ends. Germline loops: CDR1 SGHTA, CDR2 FQGNSA. CDR3 length equals 16 residues. The CDR3 region has the DNA TGTGCCAGCAGCTTAGAAGTATCGAGGAGCACAGATACGCAGTATTTT. Amino acid sequence: CASSLEVSRSTDTQYF.

This chain connects TRBV19 to TRBJ2-3; no clear D. Between the trimmed V and J ends, which lost 2 bases and 4 bases, there was a span of 4 bases. Germline V lookup: CDR1 LNHDA, CDR2 SQIVND (reference sequence). The CDR3 is 12 amino acids. CDR3 bases: TGTGCCAGTAGTATAAGAGCAGATACGCAGTATTTT. It codes for CASSIRADTQYF.

The chain recombines TRBV6-2 or TRBV6-3 with TRBJ1-4; D not certain. Between the trimmed V and J ends, which lost 2 bases and 5 bases, there was a span of 6 bases. CDR1 MNHEY and CDR2 SVGEGT come from the germline V gene. This CDR3 has 13 residues. CDR3 coding DNA: TGTGCCAGCAGTTACCAGGAAAATGAAAAACTGTTTTTT. Protein: CASSYQENEKLFF.

CDR3 in amino acids: CASTTGGVNYGYTF. For the CDR3, the DNA is TGTGCCAGCACTACCGGAGGGGTTAACTATGGCTACACCTTC. This chain uses TRBV28 with TRBJ1-2; a weak D match, TRBD1 (5 bases). Trimming took off 7 bases at V and 1 base at J, with 13 bases between the two ends. Germline values: CDR1 MDHEN, CDR2 SYDVKM. There are 14 residues in the CDR3.

The rearrangement joins TRBV30 to TRBJ2-7; 9 nucleotides match TRBD1. V trimming: 2 bases; J trimming: 4 bases; junction bases outside the gene matches: 9. In germline, CDR1 is GTSNPN, CDR2 SVGIG (reference sequence). The CDR3 consists of 15 residues. In DNA, the CDR3 is TGTGCCTGGAGTAGGAAAGGACAGGGGAGTTACGAGCAGTACTTC. This codes for CAWSRKGQGSYEQYF.

The chain links TRBV19 to TRBJ2-5, with 15 bases fitting TRBD2. The CDR3 spans 20 residues. V shed 6 bases and J 5 bases; nucleotides not matched to a gene: 19. Germline V gene lookup returns CDR1 LNHDA and CDR2 SQIVND (reference sequence). The CDR3 DNA reads TGTGCCAGTAGCTCTCCCAGCGGACTAGCGGGAGGGCCGAACAGGGAGACCCAGTACTTC. This sequence encodes CASSSPSGLAGGPNRETQYF.

The V and J genes are TRBV4-1 and TRBJ2-7, with D maybe TRBD1 (6 bases). The CDR3 spans 15 residues. Deletions cut 1 base from V and 4 bases from J, with 14 bases between. Germline V gene lookup returns CDR1 MGHRA and CDR2 YSYEKL. CDR3 sequence (DNA): TGCGCCAGCAGCCAAGCGCCGACAGGCGGATACGAGCAGTACTTC. Its protein product is CASSQAPTGGYEQYF.

CDR3 sequence: CASSTERGLGYTF. The CDR3 DNA sequence: TGTGCCAGCAGCACCGAAAGGGGGCTCGGCTACACCTTC. This chain connects TRBV12-3 or TRBV12-4 to TRBJ1-2, with TRBD1 matching over 7 bases. With 6 bases clipped from V and 8 bases from J, the junction kept 9 bases outside the gene matches. The CDR3 is 13 residues long.

V is TRBV19 and J is TRBJ2-3; a weak D match, TRBD2 (6 bases). This CDR3 has 16 amino acids. Trimming left V 3 bases short and J 0 bases short, with 13 bases between. CDR1 and CDR2 from the germline V gene are LNHDA and SQIVND (reference sequence). The CDR3 DNA reads TGTGCCAGTAGTATGCAGGGCGGGGCTAGCACAGATACGCAGTATTTT. Translation: CASSMQGGASTDTQYF.

V and J are TRBV12-3 or TRBV12-4 and TRBJ1-1; 7 nucleotides align to TRBD1. V lost 5 bases and J lost 8; bases outside the gene matches: 2. This CDR3 comprises 11 residues. CDR3 amino acids: CASSVDREAFF. The CDR3 nucleotides read TGTGCCAGCAGTGTGGACAGGGAAGCTTTCTTT.

The sample holds one count of this clone. Additional DNA sequences in this sample encode the identical CDR3. This rearrangement joins TRBV19 to TRBJ1-1; the D is unclear. Looked up from germline, CDR1 is LNHDA and CDR2 is SQIVND (reference sequence). This CDR3 is 13 amino acids long. Trimming took 3 bases from V and 1 from J, leaving 6 bases between them. The CDR3 region is CASSIRQNTEAFF. As DNA, the CDR3 is TGTGCCAGTAGTATCAGACAGAACACTGAAGCTTTCTTT.

The sample holds a few counts of this clone. The chain links TRBV5-1 to TRBJ2-6; no firm D call. CDR1 and CDR2 (germline): SGHRS, YFSETQ. V dropped 0 bases and J dropped 2 bases, with 6 bases sitting between them. The CDR3 runs to 15 residues. CDR3 amino acids: CASSLAEAGANVLTF. The CDR3, as DNA: TGCGCCAGCAGCTTGGCCGAGGCTGGGGCCAACGTCCTGACTTTC.

The chain combines TRBV5-4 with TRBJ2-7, with 10 bases matching TRBD2. The CDR3 loop spans 15 amino acids. J lost 5 bases, V lost 3 bases, and 8 bases had no gene match. Germline values: CDR1 SGHNT, CDR2 YYREEE (reference sequence). The CDR3 nucleotides read TGTGCCAGCAGCTCACCGGGACTAGCGTCCCACGAGCAGTACTTC. Its translation is CASSSPGLASHEQYF. Filled out from reference TRBV5-4 and TRBJ2-7, the complete variable domain reads ETGVTQSPTHLIKTRGQQVTLRCSSQSGHNTVSWYQQALGQGPQFIFQYYREEENGRGNFPPRFSGLQFPNYSSELNVNALELDDSALYLCASSSPGLASHEQYFGPGTRLTVT.

This chain connects TRBV5-1 to TRBJ1-1, with 9 bases that match TRBD1. Germline V lookup: CDR1 SGHRS, CDR2 YFSETQ. Trimming cost V 4 bases and J 7 bases; bases outside gene matches: 5. The CDR3 length is 13 residues. The CDR3 DNA reads TGCGCCAGCAGCCCCGGACAGGGGCTTGAAGCTTTCTTT. It codes for CASSPGQGLEAFF.

The chain is built from TRBV9 and TRBJ2-1; 10 nucleotides align to TRBD2. The CDR3 sequence is 16 residues long. Unmatched junction bases numbered 9, after V lost 0 bases and J lost 9 bases. Looked up from germline, CDR1 is SGDLS and CDR2 is YYNGEE. The CDR3 reads CASSVVASGSWGEQFF. DNA of the CDR3: TGTGCCAGCAGCGTAGTGGCTAGCGGGAGCTGGGGTGAGCAGTTCTTC. Variable domain in full (rest from reference TRBV9 and TRBJ2-1): DSGVTQTPKHLITATGQRVTLRCSPRSGDLSVYWYQQSLDQGLQFLIQYYNGEERAKGNILERFSAQQFPDLHSELNLSSLELGDSALYFCASSVVASGSWGEQFFGPGTRLTVL.

This clone occurred a few times. The chain is built from TRBV6-5 and TRBJ1-1, with 10 nucleotides matching TRBD1. This CDR3 has 15 residues. CDR1 and CDR2 from the germline V gene are MNHEY and SVGAGI. V gave up 5 bases and J gave up 1 base; unmatched junction bases: 4. The CDR3 nucleotides are TGTGCCAGCAGTAGCTGGACAGGGGGGAACACTGAAGCTTTCTTT. Amino acid sequence: CASSSWTGGNTEAFF.